This TCR beta chain was sequenced during a study of blood T cells in healthy people across ages. CDR3 length: 13 amino acids. Between the trimmed V and J ends, which lost 4 bases and 9 bases, there was a span of 10 bases. The germline gives CDR1 LGHDT, CDR2 YNNKEL (reference sequence). Roughly 10 milliliters of peripheral blood were drawn from each donor into EDTA-treated tubes. Points from the study as a whole: The unknown donor CMV status may have confounded expanded clonotype changes. Fewer expanded clones and more diversity marked long-lived versus aged donors.

PCR was performed a second time for 7 to 11 cycles using a sample-barcoded 5' primer and a J-beta primer mix. Every cDNA molecule bore a tag from a template-switch adaptor containing 12 random nucleotides. In TCRdb, the 5' RACE reads were re-called with MiXCR into one record per CDR3 protein. The sample consists of 1.5 million to 2 million distinct CDR3 sequences, roughly 28% of them appearing once. As for this clonotype: What it binds is not known.

Input material: blood. The receptor was isolated from a woman aged 25 to 39 in good health. V usage is TRBV3-1 and J usage is TRBJ1-6; no definite D call. This CDR3 reads CASSPSSSSPLHF. The CDR3 nucleotides are TGTGCCAGCAGCCCCTCTTCGAGTTCACCCCTCCACTTT.